This TCR beta chain is drawn from a study of post-analysis software for immune sequencing data. Study details: Included courses were relapsing-remitting and secondary progressive multiple sclerosis; progressive-relapsing multiple sclerosis was also included. Study-wide findings and caveats: Included in a set of four or five TRBV segments more frequent in patients than controls were TRBV5-6, TRBV5-1 and TRBV20-1.

Trimming stripped 2 bases from V and 1 base from J, with 8 bases between. CDR1 LGHDT and CDR2 YNNKEL come from the germline V gene (reference sequence). The CDR3 is 14 residues long. This clonotype was detected a few times. Its antigen is undetermined. TCR beta libraries were prepared from cDNA with unique molecular identifiers. One entry per CDR3 protein, called by TCRdb with MiXCR from the PCR reads. Here the sample spans about 540,000 distinct CDR3 sequences, around a third being singletons. The source of this sequence is a girl aged 2-17 years with multiple sclerosis. The genes are TRBV3-1 and TRBJ1-1; maybe TRBD1 (6 bases). The sequencing sample was made of blood. The CDR3 nucleotides read TGTGCCAGCAGCCAACCGGGACAGAACACTGAAGCTTTCTTT. Protein: CASSQPGQNTEAFF.